This T cell receptor (beta chain) is from a study of response to subunit inactivated influenza vaccine. TCRdb ran MiXCR on the RT-PCR reads and lists one entry per CDR3 protein. The sample lists over 300,000 distinct CDR3 sequences; 21% were seen once. This clonotype was recorded at least ten times. Its target is not known. Findings of the study overall: Authors suggested each seasonal flu vaccination may recruit only limited numbers of new T cells.

The sample was PBMCs from blood, taken approximately 20 months after vaccination. This TCR derives from a man aged 50 to 69 who received an inactivated influenza vaccine.

The CDR3 DNA is TGTGCCAGCAGTGACAGGGGTATTCAGCCCCAGCATTTT. Translation: CASSDRGIQPQHF. The chain joins TRBV27 to TRBJ1-5, with 8 nucleotides matching TRBD1. The V segment lost 5 bases and the J segment 6 bases; nucleotides outside the gene matches: 3. This CDR3 contains 13 residues. Germline V CDR1 and CDR2: MNHEY, SMNVEV (reference sequence).